Each of the 25 T cell receptor beta chains below was sequenced from the same sample in a study of blood T cells in healthy people across ages. PCR was performed a second time for about 7 to 12 cycles using a sample-barcoded 5' primer and a J-beta primer mix. Via MiXCR, TCRdb re-called the 5' RACE reads, giving one row per CDR3 protein. The table records roughly 500,000 distinct CDR3 sequences, about 25% of them present only once. In addition, the sample was reused for a study of T cells of mothers and their children.

The sequencing sample was made of blood. The receptor source for this set is a boy aged 10-17 years in good health.

In its sample, this clonotype was seen a few times. The rearrangement joins TRBV4-3 to TRBJ2-1; possibly TRBD1 for D (5 bases). CDR1 and CDR2 (germline): LGHNA, YSLEER. Trimming stripped 0 bases from V and 5 bases from J, with 17 bases between. CDR3 length: 17 residues. For the CDR3, the DNA is TGCGCCAGCAGCCAAGATTTTGGAAGGGGCGCCCACAATGAGCAGTTCTTC. It yields the protein CASSQDFGRGAHNEQFF.

In its sample, this clonotype was seen many times. V usage is TRBV4-2 and J usage is TRBJ2-5, with 7 bases identical to TRBD2. Trimming at V came to 0 bases and at J to 5 bases, leaving 6 bases not matched to a gene. Per the germline V gene, CDR1 is LGHNA and CDR2 is YNFKEQ. This CDR3 contains 15 residues. DNA of the CDR3: TGTGCCAGCAGCCAAGACTTACTAGCGCGGGAGACCCAGTACTTC. Amino acid sequence: CASSQDLLARETQYF.

The V and J genes are TRBV4-2 and TRBJ1-4; D unclear. Germline values: CDR1 LGHNA, CDR2 YNFKEQ. Between the trimmed V and J ends, which lost 1 base and 8 bases, there was a span of 20 bases. This CDR3 has 17 residues. The CDR3, as DNA: TGTGCCAGCAGCCAAGTGGTTTCCGGAGGGATGGGAGAAAAACTGTTTTTT. Translated: CASSQVVSGGMGEKLFF.

DNA for the CDR3: TGCAGTGCTAGAGATTTCCCGGAAAACATTCAGTACTTC. It yields the protein CSARDFPENIQYF. The J gene is TRBJ2-4, the V gene TRBV20-1; D is unclear. The germline V and J ends were trimmed by 0 bases and 5 bases, with 8 bases remaining between them. The CDR3 is 13 residues long. The germline gives CDR1 DFQATT, CDR2 SNEGSKA (reference sequence).

This clonotype was counted between two and nine times. This chain links TRBV6-2 or TRBV6-3 with TRBJ2-1; a weak D match, TRBD1 (5 bases). The length of the CDR3 is 13 residues. V was trimmed by 5 bases and J by 9 bases, leaving 14 bases between them. Germline V CDR1 and CDR2: MNHEY, SVGEGT. This chain's CDR3 is CASSRLDTREQFF. Written as DNA, the CDR3 is TGTGCCAGCAGTCGGTTGGACACGCGTGAGCAGTTCTTC.

This clonotype was detected a few times. J is TRBJ2-1 and V is TRBV6-4; the match to TRBD2 covers 11 bases. Germline CDR1 MRHNA, CDR2 SNTAGT. This CDR3 comprises 15 residues. Unmatched junction bases numbered 10, after V lost 3 bases and J lost 12 bases. The CDR3 protein is CASSDSGGATDTQFF. Here the CDR3 DNA reads TGTGCCAGCAGTGATAGCGGGGGGGCCACAGATACGCAGTTCTTC.

This chain uses TRBV27 with TRBJ2-3; 7 bases fit TRBD2. Trimming cost V 5 bases and J 14 bases; bases outside gene matches: 10. The germline V gene encodes CDR1 MNHEY and CDR2 SMNVEV (reference sequence). The length of the CDR3 is 12 residues. CDR3 loop: CASSPGLVVWYF. For the CDR3, the DNA is TGTGCCAGCAGTCCCGGACTAGTTGTATGGTATTTT.

The rearrangement joins TRBV2 to TRBJ1-2, with 7 bases aligning to TRBD1. Trimming at V came to 4 bases and at J to 8 bases, leaving 7 bases not matched to a gene. Germline values: CDR1 SNHLY, CDR2 FYNNEI. This CDR3 has 13 amino acids. The CDR3 DNA reads as TGTGCCAGCAGTGTGGGCAGGGGGGACGGCTACACCTTC. Translation: CASSVGRGDGYTF.

This clonotype was seen a few times. The V gene is TRBV28, the J gene TRBJ2-5; the match to TRBD2 covers 7 bases. Germline CDR1 reads MDHEN; CDR2 reads SYDVKM. V was clipped by 8 bases and J by 5 bases; unmatched bases: 8. The length of the CDR3 is 13 residues. This CDR3 is CASRAAGVETQYF. The CDR3 DNA is TGTGCCAGCCGAGCTGCGGGGGTCGAGACCCAGTACTTC.

This clonotype has only a few counts. V and J are TRBV20-1 and TRBJ2-3; D might be TRBD1 or TRBD2, each matching 5 bases. The CDR3 covers 14 residues. Germline V gene lookup returns CDR1 DFQATT and CDR2 SNEGSKA (reference sequence). V lost 3 bases and J lost 0, with 10 bases in between. In DNA, the CDR3 is TGCAGTGCTAGGGAGGACATTAGCACAGATACGCAGTATTTT. Its translation is CSAREDISTDTQYF.

This clonotype was seen at least ten times. The chain has TRBV3-1 and TRBJ2-3; D ambiguous. Trimming removed 2 bases from V and 5 bases from J, with 5 bases in between. Germline assignment: CDR1 LGHDT and CDR2 YNNKEL (reference sequence). This CDR3 comprises 12 residues. The CDR3 sequence: CASSQLGDTQYF. The CDR3 DNA follows: TGTGCCAGCAGCCAACTAGGAGATACGCAGTATTTT.

This sequence joins TRBV12-3 or TRBV12-4 and TRBJ2-3; no clear D gene. The CDR3 is 15 residues long. The V gene lost 1 base and the J gene lost 5 bases, with 13 bases spanning the gap. CDR3 coding DNA: TGTGCCAGCAGTTTAGGGCAGCTAGGGATAGATACGCAGTATTTT. Its translation is CASSLGQLGIDTQYF.

V and J are TRBV12-3 or TRBV12-4 and TRBJ2-5; D is perhaps TRBD2 (6 bases). TRBJ2-7 explains the end of the DNA better; the J call may be wrong. The CDR3 spans 15 residues. The CDR3 DNA follows: TGTGCCAGCAGTCCTGTGACTAGTGGGACGGGCGAGCAGTACTTC. Translation: CASSPVTSGTGEQYF.

The chain links TRBV11-1 to TRBJ2-3; possible D gene TRBD1, 5 bases. Germline CDR1 and CDR2: SGHAT and FQDESV (reference sequence). The CDR3 covers 15 residues. The germline V and J ends were trimmed by 2 bases and 2 bases, with 11 bases remaining between them. The DNA for the CDR3 is TGTGCCAGCAGCTTACAGGGAAGGGTCACAGATACGCAGTATTTT. Amino acid sequence: CASSLQGRVTDTQYF.

V is TRBV5-5 and J is TRBJ1-1, with D unresolved. The germline gives CDR1 SGHKS, CDR2 YYEKEE (reference sequence). V lost 1 base and J 3 bases, leaving 10 bases between the germline ends. This CDR3 spans 14 amino acids. This chain's CDR3 is CASSLMGADTEAFF. The DNA of the CDR3 is TGTGCCAGCAGCTTGATGGGCGCGGACACTGAAGCTTTCTTT.

Points on this clonotype: The junction departs from germline at one end; a sequencing error may be responsible. This chain joins TRBV7-2 and TRBJ2-7; 7 positions agree with TRBD1. This CDR3 has 16 residues. Germline CDR1 SGHTA, CDR2 FQGNSA. The CDR3 region has the DNA TGTGCCAGCAGCCCCTGGACAGGTCCGAGCTCCTACGAGCAGCACTTC. It codes for CASSPWTGPSSYEQHF. The variable domain in full, with the rest retrieved from reference TRBV7-2 and TRBJ2-7, is GAGVSQSPSNKVTEKGKDVELRCDPISGHTALYWYRQSLGQGLEFLIYFQGNSAPDKSGLPSDRFSAERTGGSVSTLTIQRTQQEDSAVYLCASSPWTGPSSYEQHFGPGTRLTVT.

This clonotype showed up many times. The V gene is TRBV7-2, the J gene TRBJ2-2; D not resolved. Germline loops: CDR1 SGHTA, CDR2 FQGNSA. The V gene lost 1 base and the J gene lost 3 bases, with 6 bases spanning the gap. CDR3 length: 14 residues. The CDR3 bases are TGTGCCAGCAGCTTAGGAACACACACCGGGGAGCTGTTTTTT. Translating it yields CASSLGTHTGELFF.

The CDR3 spells CASSQDWDSYNEQFF. The CDR3 bases are TGCGCCAGCAGCCAAGATTGGGACAGTTACAATGAGCAGTTCTTC. J is TRBJ2-5 and V is TRBV4-3; TRBD1 agrees at 7 bases. The DNA end favors TRBJ2-1, so the J call may be wrong. Germline lookup yields CDR1 LGHNA and CDR2 YSLEER. This CDR3 has 15 residues.

In its sample, this clonotype was seen a few times. The chain couples TRBV29-1 to TRBJ1-4; D gene uncertain. Germline CDR1 is SQVTM and CDR2 is ANQGSEA. The CDR3 contains 11 residues. V lost 5 bases and J lost 6, with 7 bases in between. The DNA of the CDR3 is TGCAGCGTTCAGCGGGATGAAAAACTGTTTTTT. It specifies CSVQRDEKLFF. Supplemented by reference TRBV29-1 and TRBJ1-4, the full variable domain reads SAVISQKPSRDICQRGTSLTIQCQVDSQVTMMFWYRQQPGQSLTLIATANQGSEATYESGFVIDKFPISRPNLTFSTLTVSNMSPEDSSIYLCSVQRDEKLFFGSGTQLSVL.

CDR3 residues: CASSQGGTVSTDTQYF. For the CDR3, the DNA is TGCGCCAGCAGCCAAGGTGGGACAGTTAGCACAGATACGCAGTATTTT. The chain combines TRBV4-3 with TRBJ2-3; 7 bases line up with TRBD1. Per the germline V gene, CDR1 is LGHNA and CDR2 is YSLEER. The ends lost 1 base at V and 0 bases at J; junction bases unmatched: 4. The CDR3 is made up of 16 amino acids.

The chain couples TRBV4-3 to TRBJ2-7, with D hard to call. This CDR3 spans 13 amino acids. Germline V gene sequence: CDR1 LGHNA, CDR2 YSLEER. V was cut by 3 bases and J by 1 base, with 7 bases left in between. The CDR3 is CASSQFRSYEQYF. CDR3 in DNA: TGCGCCAGCAGCCAGTTCCGTTCCTACGAGCAGTACTTC.

With respect to this clonotype: The missing conserved phenylalanine or tryptophan at the end of this CDR3 makes a read error likely. This chain connects TRBV20-1 to TRBJ2-7; the match to TRBD2 covers 12 bases. CDR1 and CDR2 (germline): DFQATT, SNEGSKA (reference sequence). This CDR3 is built from 16 residues. V gave up 2 bases and J gave up 4 bases; unmatched junction bases: 9. CDR3 protein: CSARLPFGTSGYEQYS. As DNA, the CDR3 is TGCAGTGCTAGATTACCGTTTGGGACTAGCGGGTACGAGCAGTACTCC.

Ten or more counts support this clonotype. The chain has TRBV6-4 and TRBJ2-3; perhaps TRBD1 as D (5 bases). The CDR3 totals 14 residues. Trimming stripped 3 bases from V and 2 bases from J, with 9 bases between. From germline, CDR1 is MRHNA and CDR2 SNTAGT. The CDR3 nucleotides read TGTGCCAGCAGTGAAGGGGATGACACAGATACGCAGTATTTT. Protein sequence: CASSEGDDTDTQYF.

The V and J genes are TRBV20-1 and TRBJ2-7; D is perhaps TRBD1 or TRBD2 (5 bases each). V was shortened by 2 bases and J by 2 bases, with 13 bases between the two germline ends. Germline-derived CDR1 and CDR2 are DFQATT and SNEGSKA (reference sequence). This CDR3 comprises 14 residues. The CDR3 coding sequence is TGCAGTGCTAGAAATTGGGACGAGACCTACGAGCAGTACTTC. Amino acid sequence: CSARNWDETYEQYF.

This clonotype turned up a few times. This chain links TRBV9 with TRBJ1-1; D remains unclear. From germline, CDR1 is SGDLS and CDR2 YYNGEE. Trimming cost V 0 bases and J 1 base, with 10 bases left between them. CDR3 length equals 15 residues. The CDR3 sequence: CASSVGLARNTEAFF. Written as DNA, the CDR3 is TGTGCCAGCAGCGTAGGCCTCGCCCGGAACACTGAAGCTTTCTTT.